This T cell receptor (beta chain) was sequenced during a study of blood T cells in healthy people across ages. A few counts support this clonotype. CDR1 is MNHNY and CDR2 is SVGAGI in the germline V gene (reference sequence). The CDR3 covers 14 residues. Trimming cost V 6 bases and J 6 bases; bases outside gene matches: 7. Then a second PCR, running roughly 6 to 12 cycles, was carried out with a sample-barcoded 5' primer and a J-beta primer mix. One entry per CDR3 protein results from TCRdb running MiXCR on the 5' RACE reads. Altogether under 1,100,000 distinct CDR3 sequences are present, about 23% being singletons, with the ten largest covering about 0.8%. The data also belong to a second study, concerning T cells of mothers and their children.

The clonotype comes from a girl aged 2 to 9 in good health. Input material: blood. The chain links TRBV6-6 to TRBJ1-2; the match to TRBD1 covers 10 bases. In DNA form, the CDR3 reads TGTGCCAGCAGCCGCCTGACAGGGGGCGATGGCTACACCTTC. As protein: CASSRLTGGDGYTF.